The following is a TCR beta chain sequence with its context. Its target is not known. Given the absence of the conserved phenylalanine or tryptophan at the CDR3 end, a read error is likely. These data are taken from a study of tumor-infiltrating lymphocytes in primary liver carcinoma. The CDR3 length is 13 residues. Both RNA and DNA were isolated together from roughly 20-30 mg of bulk tissue that had not been sorted. Samples were taken from five separate regions of every tumor. Total RNA amounting to 450 to 550 ng was the source from which TCR beta cDNA was made with a constant-region primer. Investigators got TCR beta libraries out of three nested multiplex PCR rounds, done with slightly modified ARM-PCR. Amplification in the first two PCR rounds was performed using TRBV1-TRBV30 forward primers and a C-beta reverse primer for around 11 cycles each. TCRdb re-called the multiplex PCR reads through MiXCR, storing one row per CDR3 protein. Here the sample spans fewer than 200,000 distinct CDR3 sequences, about 82% being singletons.

Notes on the study in general: Among top clones, only about 7.5-24% appeared in all five tumor regions. The difference in top-250-clone fraction between tumors and blood was significant, favoring tumors (p = 0.039).

V gene TRBV12-3 or TRBV12-4 combines with J gene TRBJ1-5; 8 nucleotides agree with TRBD1. The source is a man between 40 and 49 years old with primary liver carcinoma and hepatitis B virus infection. The sequenced sample was tumor tissue from primary liver carcinoma. The CDR3 spells CASSTDRDQPQHS. The CDR3 DNA reads TGTGCTAGCAGCACGGACAGGGATCAGCCCCAGCATTCT.